What follows are 31 T cell receptor beta chains derived from one specimen sequenced in a study of response to subunit inactivated influenza vaccine (dated by TCRdb to the late 2010s). The receptor library was made with RT-PCR. Sequenced on an Illumina HiSeq 2500. TCRdb cleaned the public reads at Q25 with fastp, built clones with MiXCR and kept in-frame beta chains. Each entry merges the rows of one CDR3 protein and shows their most common DNA and genes. Here the sample has roughly 520,000 distinct CDR3 sequences; about 25% occur a single time. The ten largest clones add up to 1.9% of the sample. This sample comprised CD4+ T cells sorted from PBMCs, obtained more than 4 days after vaccination. The source of these receptors is a man between 45 and 60 years old who received an inactivated influenza vaccine. Donor details come from another sample of the same person, matched by shared clones.

The rearrangement joins TRBV4-3 to TRBJ2-5, with D possibly TRBD2 on 6 matching bases. There are 15 residues in the CDR3. The V end lost 2 bases, the J end lost 2 bases, and 12 bases lay between the germline ends. The germline V gene encodes CDR1 LGHNA and CDR2 YSLEER. The CDR3 here is CASSQNGGGQETQYF. The DNA of the CDR3 is TGCGCCAGCAGCCAAAACGGTGGGGGGCAAGAGACCCAGTACTTC.

The chain joins TRBV9 to TRBJ2-1; D ambiguous. The ends were cut back, 0 bases at V and 2 bases at J, with 15 bases in the middle. The CDR3 sequence is 17 residues long. The V gene's germline CDR1 is SGDLS and CDR2 YYNGEE. The CDR3 loop is CASSVGVSGGTYNEQFF. The CDR3 bases are TGTGCCAGCAGCGTAGGTGTCTCCGGCGGTACCTACAATGAGCAGTTCTTC.

This chain links TRBV5-1 with TRBJ2-7; a weak D match, TRBD2 (6 bases). The V end lost 3 bases, the J end lost 6 bases, and 13 bases lay between the germline ends. The CDR3 totals 13 residues. Germline V gene lookup returns CDR1 SGHRS and CDR2 YFSETQ. CDR3 protein: CASSSRGHSEQYF. In DNA, the CDR3 is TGCGCCAGCAGCTCGCGGGGTCACAGCGAGCAGTACTTC.

There are a few counts of this clonotype. V and J are TRBV20-1 and TRBJ1-3; D possibly corresponds to TRBD1 (5 bases). This CDR3 is 14 amino acids long. V was clipped by 0 bases and J by 3 bases, with 9 bases between them. CDR1 is DFQATT, CDR2 SNEGSKA, per germline (reference sequence). CDR3 sequence (DNA): TGCAGTGCTAGAGATGGGGCGCTTGGAAACACCATATATTTT. Its protein is CSARDGALGNTIYF.

In regard to this clonotype: A much more abundant neighbour one base away suggests this may be a read error. This chain uses TRBV11-2 with TRBJ2-1; TRBD2 agrees at 10 bases. Trimming cost V 0 bases and J 8 bases; bases outside gene matches: 19. Germline loops: CDR1 SGHAT, CDR2 FQNNGV. This CDR3 region has 20 residues. The CDR3 sequence: CASSLDAVFRLAGVLDEQFF. The CDR3 DNA reads TGTGCCAGCAGCTTAGATGCTGTATTCCGGCTAGCGGGGGTGCTGGATGAGCAGTTCTTC.

This chain connects TRBV20-1 to TRBJ2-5; D may be TRBD1 or TRBD2 (5 bases each). The CDR3 contains 13 residues. Germline CDR1 reads DFQATT; CDR2 reads SNEGSKA (reference sequence). Trimming pared 6 bases from V and 5 bases from J, leaving 16 bases between. The CDR3 loop reads CSAPQRGRETQYF. The CDR3 bases are TGCAGTGCACCACAGAGGGGCCGGGAGACCCAGTACTTC.

This clonotype was observed a handful of times. This chain links TRBV9 with TRBJ2-3; 7 nucleotides align to TRBD1. Looked up from germline, CDR1 is SGDLS and CDR2 is YYNGEE. There are 16 residues in the CDR3. The J segment lost 4 bases and the V segment lost 3 bases, leaving 11 bases of the junction unmatched. The CDR3 protein is CASSGTGRGRADTQYF. The DNA of the CDR3 is TGTGCCAGCAGCGGGACAGGAAGGGGCAGGGCAGATACGCAGTATTTT. The variable domain in full, with the rest retrieved from reference TRBV9 and TRBJ2-3, is DSGVTQTPKHLITATGQRVTLRCSPRSGDLSVYWYQQSLDQGLQFLIQYYNGEERAKGNILERFSAQQFPDLHSELNLSSLELGDSALYFCASSGTGRGRADTQYFGPGTRLTVL.

A single count supports this clonotype. This chain connects TRBV2 to TRBJ2-5; no reliable D call. The V gene's germline CDR1 is SNHLY and CDR2 FYNNEI. The length of the CDR3 is 14 residues. V was shortened by 6 bases and J by 0 bases, with 11 bases between the two germline ends. CDR3 sequence: CASRDHLYQETQYF. CDR3 nucleotide sequence: TGTGCCAGCAGAGATCATTTGTACCAAGAGACCCAGTACTTC.

This chain uses TRBV20-1 with TRBJ2-5; 13 bases map to TRBD2. J was trimmed by 1 base and V by 6 bases; bases with no gene match: 8. The CDR3 extends over 16 amino acids. Germline CDR1 and CDR2: DFQATT and SNEGSKA (reference sequence). CDR3 region: CSASVTSGRAQETQYF. CDR3 in DNA: TGCAGTGCCAGCGTCACTAGCGGGAGGGCCCAAGAGACCCAGTACTTC.

The chain couples TRBV20-1 to TRBJ2-1, with D perhaps given as TRBD1 or TRBD2 (5 bases each). V was pared by 5 bases and J by 1 base, with 27 bases between. The CDR3 runs 19 residues. Germline lookup yields CDR1 DFQATT and CDR2 SNEGSKA (reference sequence). The CDR3 bases are TGCAGTGCTGCTGGACTCCGGGACGCGGTGAGAGTATCCTACAATGAGCAGTTCTTC. Translating gives CSAAGLRDAVRVSYNEQFF.

A few counts support this clonotype. The V gene is TRBV20-1, the J gene TRBJ1-3; no reliable D call. The germline gives CDR1 DFQATT, CDR2 SNEGSKA (reference sequence). Trimming removed 0 bases from V and 8 bases from J, with 5 bases in between. The CDR3 spans 11 residues. The CDR3 nucleotides read TGCAGTGCTAGAGACAGTCACACCATATATTTT. Residues: CSARDSHTIYF.

A few counts support this clonotype. The chain carries TRBV6-5 and TRBJ1-1; a possible D gene is TRBD1 (5 bases). Germline loops: CDR1 MNHEY, CDR2 SVGAGI. The CDR3 length is 16 residues. The V end lost 4 bases, the J end lost 1 base, and 16 bases lay between the germline ends. The CDR3 loop reads CASSFRVGTGNTEAFF. The CDR3 coding sequence is TGTGCCAGCAGTTTCCGAGTCGGGACGGGGAACACTGAAGCTTTCTTT.

This clonotype was picked up a small number of times. This rearrangement joins TRBV4-3 to TRBJ2-3; 8 nucleotides agree with TRBD2. The germline V gene has CDR1 LGHNA and CDR2 YSLEER. V was clipped by 4 bases and J by 14 bases; unmatched bases: 11. CDR3 length: 13 residues. The CDR3 nucleotides read TGCGCCAGCAGCCCCGAAACGGCGGGGGGTAGGTATTTT. Protein product: CASSPETAGGRYF.

This clonotype occurred a few times. A much larger clone lies one base from this, so it may be a read error. The chain carries TRBV20-1 and TRBJ2-7; 9 nucleotides line up with TRBD1. The germline V gene encodes CDR1 DFQATT and CDR2 SNEGSKA (reference sequence). There are 12 residues in the CDR3. V gave up 4 bases and J gave up 4 bases; unmatched junction bases: 2. CDR3 in DNA: TGCAGTGCTATGGACAGGGGTTACGAGCAGTACTTC. Translation gives CSAMDRGYEQYF.

In its sample, this clonotype was seen a few times. The rearrangement joins TRBV10-3 to TRBJ1-5; the D gene is possibly TRBD1 (5 bases). CDR3 length: 14 residues. The germline CDR1 and CDR2 sequences are ENHRY and SYGVKD. V shed 10 bases and J shed 1 base, with 14 bases lying between them. CDR3 sequence reads: CATTKEGSNQPQHF. CDR3 in DNA: TGTGCCACAACTAAGGAGGGGAGCAATCAGCCCCAGCATTTT.

The CDR3 here is CSAREPPPTF. CDR3 bases: TGCAGTGCTAGAGAGCCCCCACCCACCTTC. This chain connects TRBV20-1 to TRBJ1-2; D not resolved. The V end was cut by 0 bases, the J end by 13 bases, with 9 bases between. Germline CDR1 reads DFQATT; CDR2 reads SNEGSKA (reference sequence). The CDR3 has 10 amino acids.

This clonotype occurred a few times. The CDR3 nucleotides read TGCGCCAGCAGCTTGGCTAGCGGGGGTGATGAGCAGTTCTTC. This gives the protein CASSLASGGDEQFF. The rearrangement uses TRBV5-1 and TRBJ2-1; 10 bases match TRBD2. This CDR3 region has 14 residues. The V gene's germline CDR1 is SGHRS and CDR2 YFSETQ. Trimming took 0 bases from V and 8 from J; bases not matched to a gene: 2.

This clonotype was counted only a few times. The chain links TRBV10-3 to TRBJ2-7; weak D call: TRBD2 (5 bases). Between the trimmed V and J ends, which lost 8 bases and 6 bases, there was a span of 17 bases. Germline lookup yields CDR1 ENHRY and CDR2 SYGVKD. This CDR3 spans 13 amino acids. The CDR3 here is CAIGGTGQSEQYF. The DNA of the CDR3 is TGTGCCATCGGAGGAACGGGTCAGTCCGAGCAGTACTTC.

The J gene is TRBJ2-1, the V gene TRBV3-1; TRBD1 matches 8 bases. The CDR3 length is 12 residues. V gave up 11 bases and J gave up 8 bases; unmatched junction bases: 8. Germline V gene lookup returns CDR1 LGHDT and CDR2 YNNKEL (reference sequence). CDR3 DNA: TGTGCCGGTGGGGACAGGAAGGATGAGCAGTTCTTC. It codes for CAGGDRKDEQFF.

In this sample, this clonotype turned up many times. The chain recombines TRBV7-2 with TRBJ2-3; D not resolved. The CDR3 consists of 13 residues. The V gene lost 4 bases and the J gene lost 5 bases, with 10 bases spanning the gap. Germline values: CDR1 SGHTA, CDR2 FQGNSA. The CDR3 DNA reads TGTGCCAGCAGCTCAGGACCTTTAGATACGCAGTATTTT. It specifies CASSSGPLDTQYF.

The gene calls are TRBV4-1 and TRBJ2-4, with D possibly called TRBD1 or TRBD2 (6 bases each). V gave up 1 base and J gave up 7 bases, with 20 bases separating them. Germline CDR1 is MGHRA and CDR2 is YSYEKL. The CDR3 is 17 amino acids. CDR3 in amino acids: CASSQGGGRLPWNIQYF. The CDR3 DNA reads as TGCGCCAGCAGCCAAGGAGGGGGGCGTCTCCCCTGGAACATTCAGTACTTC.

The CDR3: CAWAPSPRARTTEAFF. Here the CDR3 DNA reads TGTGCCTGGGCCCCATCTCCCCGTGCGCGGACCACTGAAGCTTTCTTT. This chain links TRBV30 with TRBJ1-1; unclear D gene. The V gene's germline CDR1 is GTSNPN and CDR2 SVGIG (reference sequence). The V and J ends lost 5 bases and 4 bases respectively, with 23 bases between them. CDR3 length: 16 amino acids.

The chain links TRBV6-1 to TRBJ2-3; 7 positions agree with TRBD1. The germline V gene has CDR1 MNHNS and CDR2 SASEGT. This CDR3 has 16 amino acids. V trimming: 5 bases; J trimming: 6 bases; junction bases outside the gene matches: 14. DNA for the CDR3: TGTGCCAGCAGTACCGGGACAGCCACCAAAGGGGATACGCAGTATTTT. As protein: CASSTGTATKGDTQYF.

The chain combines TRBV7-2 with TRBJ1-5, with D perhaps TRBD1 (6 bases). Germline V gives CDR1 SGHTA, CDR2 FQGNSA. CDR3 length: 16 residues. The V end was cut by 1 base, the J end by 4 bases, with 14 bases between. In nucleotides, the CDR3 is TGTGCCAGCAGCTTAGTGGGCGTACAGGGTAATCAGCCCCAGCATTTT. Amino acid sequence: CASSLVGVQGNQPQHF.

This clonotype was counted many times. The genes are TRBV10-3 and TRBJ2-5; 7 nucleotides match TRBD1. CDR1 ENHRY and CDR2 SYGVKD come from the germline V gene. This CDR3 has 15 amino acids. J lost 2 bases, V lost 6 bases, and 9 bases had no gene match. CDR3: CAIRKKQGPQETQYF. CDR3 bases: TGTGCCATCAGGAAGAAACAGGGGCCACAAGAGACCCAGTACTTC.

As for this clonotype: An end of the junction does not agree with germline; a read error may underlie this. CDR3 sequence: CASSQLLAGVNEQVF. CDR3 nucleotides: TGTGCCAGCAGCCAATTACTAGCGGGAGTCAATGAGCAGGTCTTC. The chain has TRBV14 and TRBJ2-1, with 11 bases matching TRBD2. The CDR3 is 15 residues long. Per the germline V gene, CDR1 is SGHDN and CDR2 is FVKESK.

This rearrangement joins TRBV7-2 to TRBJ2-1; D is uncertain. Deletions cut 5 bases from V and 0 bases from J, with 11 bases between. Germline V CDR1 and CDR2: SGHTA, FQGNSA. The CDR3 runs to 15 residues. CDR3 sequence (DNA): TGTGCCAGCAGCCCAAGTAAGTCCTCCTACAATGAGCAGTTCTTC. This translates into CASSPSKSSYNEQFF. The full variable domain, its missing parts supplied by reference TRBV7-2 and TRBJ2-1, is GAGVSQSPSNKVTEKGKDVELRCDPISGHTALYWYRQSLGQGLEFLIYFQGNSAPDKSGLPSDRFSAERTGGSVSTLTIQRTQQEDSAVYLCASSPSKSSYNEQFFGPGTRLTVL.

The rearrangement joins TRBV29-1 to TRBJ2-3; perhaps D is TRBD1 or TRBD2 (6 bases each). The V and J ends lost 0 bases and 0 bases respectively, with 16 bases between them. Germline V gene lookup returns CDR1 SQVTM and CDR2 ANQGSEA. The CDR3 spans 17 residues. CDR3 amino acids: CSVEDPGAGTSTDTQYF. The DNA of the CDR3 is TGCAGCGTTGAAGATCCGGGGGCAGGGACTAGCACAGATACGCAGTATTTT.

The chain couples TRBV4-2 to TRBJ1-1; no definite D call. Germline V gene sequence: CDR1 LGHNA, CDR2 YNFKEQ. V lost 2 bases, J lost 12 bases, and 13 bases lay in between. The CDR3 sequence is 12 residues long. CDR3 nucleotide sequence: TGTGCCAGCAGCCAAAATCACAAGGTGACTTTCTTT. Its protein product is CASSQNHKVTFF.

This clonotype turned up a few times. V gene TRBV15 combines with J gene TRBJ1-4; D unresolved. The germline gives CDR1 LNHNV, CDR2 YYDKDF (reference sequence). V shed 1 base and J shed 6 bases, with 6 bases lying between them. This CDR3 region has 13 residues. CDR3 DNA: TGTGCCACCAGCAGAGGACGTGATGAAAAACTGTTTTTT. Amino acid sequence: CATSRGRDEKLFF. The full variable domain, rest sourced from reference TRBV15 and TRBJ1-4, is DAMVIQNPRYQVTQFGKPVTLSCSQTLNHNVMYWYQQKSSQAPKLLFHYYDKDFNNEADTPDNFQSRRPNTSFCFLDIRSPGLGDTAMYLCATSRGRDEKLFFGSGTQLSVL.

The chain recombines TRBV29-1 with TRBJ2-3, with D perhaps TRBD1 (5 bases). This CDR3 has 12 amino acids. Trimming took 6 bases from V and 2 from J, leaving 9 bases between them. The germline V gene has CDR1 SQVTM and CDR2 ANQGSEA. CDR3 loop: CSVQTATDTQYF. DNA for the CDR3: TGCAGCGTACAGACAGCCACAGATACGCAGTATTTT.